What follows describes a single TCR beta chain. Its antigen is unknown. Nothing much larger sits one base from this clone, and base qualities are not available. RNA was extracted using the RNeasy kit, and about 0.45 to 1 microgram was reverse transcribed with random hexamers. The immunoSEQ multiplex PCR assay, which covers 54 Vbeta and 13 Jbeta segments, was used to amplify TCR beta CDR3 regions. Bias from PCR amplification was corrected by using a synthetic template baseline for primer optimization and for computational correction. Concerning the study's data processing: Reads were annotated to V, D and J genes according to IMGT and were analyzed with immunoSEQ Analyzer, with only productive sequences retained. Clonality was computed as one minus Shannon entropy normalized by log2 of the number of productive unique sequences. For each patient and control, public and private clones were evaluated within the 100 most prevalent clones. Clones were defined as Susac-specific when absent from the healthy and MS cohorts, from 1052 published viral clones and from other ImmuneACCESS disease sequences. The public reads were run again by TCRdb, first through fastp at Q25 and then through MiXCR, and only productive beta chains were kept. A single entry per CDR3 protein holds the most common genes and DNA from its merged rows. The V and J calls, along with clone size, are taken from TCRdb and not from the paper's own processing. This sample has 210,000 or so distinct CDR3 sequences in its table, and approximately 90% of those were observed once. The top ten clonotypes cover about 0.13% of the sample.

This sample is part of a study of CD8 T cells in Susac syndrome (dated by TCRdb to about 2019). General notes on the study: Whether CD8+ T cell activation and differentiation in Susac syndrome was antigen driven was tested using repertoire sequencing. CD8+ T cell repertoire clonality was compared between more than ten healthy donors, some 14 Susac syndrome patients and around 16 multiple sclerosis patients. General study outcomes and caveats: The number of individuals in the TCR sequencing and HLA analysis was acknowledged as relatively small.

Peripheral blood CD8+ and CD4+ T cells from healthy donors, Susac syndrome patients and multiple sclerosis patients were profiled by high-throughput TCR beta sequencing. Treatment-naive patients with stable or active relapsing-remitting disease fulfilling revised McDonald criteria were used as multiple sclerosis controls. Bulk CD8+ and CD4+ T cells were purified by magnetic negative isolation, while CD8+ TEMRA cells were enriched using FACS. Blood was collected in EDTA tubes and processed within 24 hours, with PBMCs isolated through density gradient centrifugation. PBMCs destined for TCR sequencing were cryopreserved in liquid nitrogen and later thawed in a 37 °C water bath. The sorted or isolated CD4+, CD8+ and CD8+ TEMRA cells reached a purity of at least 90%. The CDR3 starts with the cysteine, ends with the phenylalanine, and has 15 residues. Of all the DNA, just the CDR3 is kept, 45 bases in frame from base 1. V sheds 0 bases and J sheds 0 bases, leaving 8 bases between their ends. As encoded in the germline V gene (reference sequence), CDR1 is SEHNR while CDR2 is FQNEAQ.

The V and J genes are TRBV7-9 and TRBJ1-2; a tentative D match to TRBD1 spans 5 bases. This TCR came from a human donor with multiple sclerosis. Specimen: CD8+ T cells from PBMCs. The CDR3 region: CASSLAVGPNYGYTF. The DNA sequence is given as TGTGCCAGCAGCTTAGCAGTGGGGCCTAACTATGGCTACACCTTC.